A single T cell receptor (beta chain) is shown here with its context. After re-calling the 5' RACE reads, TCRdb lists one entry per CDR3 protein, DNA absent. Its table records 150,000 or so distinct CDR3 sequences. This entry comes from a study of monozygotic twins with inflammatory bowel disease. The CDR3 runs 15 residues. The germline V gene encodes CDR1 SGHVS and CDR2 FQNEAQ. V usage is TRBV7-8 and J usage is TRBJ1-1. Sequences were obtained from blood. This TCR was sampled from a human donor with ulcerative colitis or Crohn's disease, or a healthy co-twin of an affected twin (not recorded which). This chain's CDR3 is CASSLSIGQNTEAFF.